These T cell receptor beta chains were read from a single sample in a study of blood T cell repertoires in COVID-19. Libraries were prepared by immunoSEQ multiplex PCR; TCRdb keeps only in-frame clonotypes and omits some of them. The sample consists of roughly 310,000 clones, approximately 87% of them appearing once. Sequenced sample: peripheral blood. Receptors originate from a young woman with COVID-19, enrolled during active disease. CDR3s include the opening cysteine and the closing phenylalanine or tryptophan. A D gene is named only where the DNA matches it firmly. Clone size, where shown, is once, few, many, or a class for clones that have expanded.

d_call j_call v_call clone_size cdr3_nt cdr3_aa
- TRBJ2-1 TRBV30 - TGTGCCTGGAGTGTAATAGCGGATGAGCAGTTCTTC CAWSVIADEQFF
TRBD2 TRBJ2-5 TRBV5-4 - TGTGCCAGCAGCCCCGCCCAACTAGCGGGAGTTAGAGAGACCCAGTACTTC CASSPAQLAGVRETQYF
TRBD1 TRBJ2-1 TRBV9 once TGTGCCAGCAGCGAGGGGACAGGGAGGGGGAATGAGCAGTTCTTC CASSEGTGRGNEQFF
- TRBJ1-2 TRBV25-1 - TGTGCCAGCAGTGAAGGCGCAGGGAACTATGGCTACACCTTC CASSEGAGNYGYTF
TRBD2 TRBJ2-7 TRBV9 - TGTGCCAGCAGCGCTGGGACTAGCGGGTCGCGGGAGCAGTACTTC CASSAGTSGSREQYF
TRBD2 TRBJ2-5 TRBV5-8 - TGTGCCAGCAGCCCCCTACTAGCGGGGATGGAGACCCAGTACTTC CASSPLLAGMETQYF
- TRBJ2-1 TRBV3-1/TRBV3-2 few TGTGCCAGCAGCCAAGTGTCAAACAATGAGCAGTTCTTC CASSQVSNNEQFF
- TRBJ2-4 TRBV5-1 - TGCGCCAGCAGCTTGGTGCTGGAGGACATTCAGTACTTC CASSLVLEDIQYF
TRBD2 TRBJ2-3 TRBV11-2 once TGTGCCAGCAGCCCCACCCCAAATCTAGCGGGAGGGATAGATACGCAGTATTTT CASSPTPNLAGGIDTQYF
- TRBJ1-2 TRBV15 - TGTGCCACCAGCAGAGATCGTCTAGGCGGCTATGGCTACACCTTC CATSRDRLGGYGYTF
- TRBJ1-2 TRBV28 - TGTGCCAGCAGTGAGGGTATTTTAAACTATGGCTACACCTTC CASSEGILNYGYTF
- TRBJ1-1 TRBV12-3/TRBV12-4 - TGTGCCAGCAGTTTTAGAGACACTGAAGCTTTCTTT CASSFRDTEAFF
- TRBJ1-1 TRBV2 - TGTGCCAGCAGTCCGGGGGAAGGGAGGGGCCCGAACACTGAAGCTTTCTTT CASSPGEGRGPNTEAFF
- TRBJ1-1 TRBV2 - TGTGCCAGCAGTCTTAGACAGATCACTGAAGCTTTCTTT CASSLRQITEAFF
- TRBJ1-1 TRBV19 - TGTGCCAGTAGTACCACATGGCGAAAACAGAAAATGAACACTGAAGCTTTCTTT CASSTTWRKQKMNTEAFF
- TRBJ1-3 TRBV9 - TGTGCCAGCAGCGTAGGTGGGGGGATCGAGGACACCATATATTTT CASSVGGGIEDTIYF
- TRBJ1-5 TRBV18 many TGTGCCAGCTCACCAGGGGCGGGGGATCAGCCCCAGCATTTT CASSPGAGDQPQHF
TRBD2 TRBJ2-3 TRBV28 - TGTGCCAGCAGTTTAGGGGCTAGCGGGGTCAGCACAGATACGCAGTATTTT CASSLGASGVSTDTQYF
TRBD1 TRBJ2-2 TRBV4-2 - TGTGCCAGCAGCCAAGATTTCCGCGGTCAGGGGGCGAACACCGGGGAGCTGTTTTTT CASSQDFRGQGANTGELFF
- TRBJ1-1 TRBV5-1 once TGCGCCAGCAGCGCCCCCGACAGCACATCTGAAGCTTTCTTT CASSAPDSTSEAFF
TRBD1 TRBJ1-2 TRBV15 - TGTGCCACCAGCAGAGACCAGGGGGGCCTGGATGGCTACACCTTC CATSRDQGGLDGYTF
- TRBJ1-3 TRBV6-1 - TGTGCCAGCAGTGTGTACTTTGAGGGAGCTGGAAACACCATATATTTT CASSVYFEGAGNTIYF
- TRBJ1-2 TRBV6-5 - TGTGCCAGCACCCCGGGAACCGCTGGCTACACCTTC CASTPGTAGYTF
- TRBJ2-1 TRBV2 - TGTGCCAGCGCCGACAGGAACACCGATGAGCAGTTCTTC CASADRNTDEQFF
- TRBJ1-1 TRBV7-2 - TGTGCCAGCAGTCTCCATGGACAGAGCGTTGAAGCTTTCTTT CASSLHGQSVEAFF
- TRBJ1-1 TRBV6-1 - TGTGCCAGCAGTGAGCTAGGGGGGAACACTGAAGCTTTCTTT CASSELGGNTEAFF
TRBD1 TRBJ1-1 TRBV6-5 - TGTGCCAGCAGAAACAGGGGAGGAACTGAAGCTTTCTTT CASRNRGGTEAFF
TRBD1 TRBJ1-1 TRBV7-9 - TGTGCCAGCAGCTCTCAGGGGGGGAACACTGAAGCTTTCTTT CASSSQGGNTEAFF
TRBD1 TRBJ1-5 TRBV9 - TGTGCCAGCAGCGGAGGGACAGGCAATCAGCCCCAGCATTTT CASSGGTGNQPQHF
- TRBJ2-5 TRBV7-2 - TGTGCCAGCAGCTTAAGCGGCCAACAAGAGACCCAGTACTTC CASSLSGQQETQYF
- TRBJ1-4 TRBV7-9 - TGTGCCAGCAGTCGACAGAATGAAAAACTGTTTTTT CASSRQNEKLFF
TRBD1 TRBJ1-2 TRBV30 - TGTGCCTGGAGGAGGACAGGAGCTTCAGATGGCTACACCTTC CAWRRTGASDGYTF
TRBD2 TRBJ2-7 TRBV6-5 - TGTGCCAGCAGTACCGGACTAGCGGGATCAATCGAGCAGTACTTC CASSTGLAGSIEQYF
- TRBJ1-3 TRBV7-2 - TGTGCCAGCAGCTTAACGGTGGACAGCTTTGGAAACACCATATATTTT CASSLTVDSFGNTIYF
- TRBJ1-2 TRBV29-1 - TGCAGCGCGAAGAGTAACTATGGCTACACCTTC CSAKSNYGYTF
- TRBJ2-3 TRBV5-4 - TGTGCCAGCAGCTTGGCTCGGGACTTTTTTAATACGCAGTATTTT CASSLARDFFNTQYF
TRBD2 TRBJ2-7 TRBV15 - TGTGCCACCAGCAGAGGACTAGCGGGAGTTCGGGAGCAGTACTTC CATSRGLAGVREQYF
TRBD1 TRBJ2-3 TRBV7-9 few TGTGCCAGCAGCCCCAGGGGGAAAGATACGCAGTATTTT CASSPRGKDTQYF
- TRBJ1-2 TRBV3-1/TRBV3-2 once TGTGCCAGCAGCCAAGACTCCGGGACAAACGGTGGCTACACCTTC CASSQDSGTNGGYTF
TRBD1 TRBJ2-7 TRBV27 - TGTGCCAGCAGTCCACCGGACAGGCCCCGCTACGAGCAGTACTTC CASSPPDRPRYEQYF
- TRBJ2-7 TRBV5-6 - TGTGCCAGCACTACTAGCCCGGGGCACTACGAGCAGTACTTC CASTTSPGHYEQYF
- TRBJ1-1 TRBV14 - TGTGCCAGCAGCCAAGAAATACGAGGGAACACTGAAGCTTTCTTT CASSQEIRGNTEAFF
TRBD2 TRBJ2-7 TRBV6-5 - TGTGCCAGCAGTTATCAGGCTAGCGGGAGGAACGAGCAGTACTTC CASSYQASGRNEQYF
TRBD1 TRBJ2-2 TRBV10-3 - TGTGCCATCAGTGAGCCAGACAGGGGGAACACCGGGGAGCTGTTTTTT CAISEPDRGNTGELFF
TRBD1 TRBJ1-1 TRBV4-2 - TGTGCCAGCAGCCAAAGGACAGGGGGCTGGTATAAGACTGAAGCTTTCTTT CASSQRTGGWYKTEAFF
TRBD2 TRBJ2-2 TRBV28 - TGTGCCAGCAGTTCTGGACTAGCCCCCGGGGAGCTGTTTTTT CASSSGLAPGELFF
TRBD2 TRBJ2-1 TRBV30 - TGTGCCTGGAGTGGGGGCGGGAGCTCCTACAATGAGCAGTTCTTC CAWSGGGSSYNEQFF
- TRBJ2-6 TRBV30 - TGTGCCTGGAGTCAGGGAGGATCTGGGGCCAACGTCCTGACTTTC CAWSQGGSGANVLTF
- TRBJ1-1 TRBV11-2 once TGTGCCAGCAGCCCATTGAACACTGAAGCTTTCTTT CASSPLNTEAFF
TRBD1 TRBJ2-5 TRBV7-7 - TGTGCCAGCAGCTCTACAGGGGTTTTGGAGACCCAGTACTTC CASSSTGVLETQYF
TRBD1 TRBJ1-2 TRBV10-3 once TGTGCCATCAGTGCGGGACAGGGCGTCGGCGATGGCTACACCTTC CAISAGQGVGDGYTF
- TRBJ1-1 TRBV5-4 - TGTGCCAGCAGCTTGAGGGCCCGGGGGGGCACTGAAGCTTTCTTT CASSLRARGGTEAFF